This TCR beta chain was sequenced for a study of T-cell memory formation after mild COVID-19 (dated by TCRdb to about 2021). General notes on the study: TCR sequence clusters from the two donors were found to be largely donor specific. In two donors, T-cell clones that expanded and contracted after mild COVID-19 were followed by sequencing TCRalpha and TCRbeta repertoires longitudinally. The cohort was made up of two young adult volunteers, one female and one male, who were previously healthy. Beyond this particular receptor, the publication reports: Only a couple of mild cases were covered by the study, and larger cohorts that include severe cases with pre-infection samples were considered necessary. Contracting CD4+ clones were located mainly in the CM and EM memory subsets, whereas CD8+ clones were found to be enriched in EMRA. Balanced CD4/CD8 phenotypes were observed for clones contracting from day 15 to 85, whereas a bias towards CD4+ was observed for a second wave of clones expanding from day 15 to 37. SARS-CoV-2 specificity was not confirmed for the second-wave clones peaking on day 37. Some responding clones were detected in pre-infection memory, suggesting pre-existing cross-reactive memory T cells joined the SARS-CoV-2 response.

PBMCs were isolated by Ficoll-Paque density gradient centrifugation. Reading from cysteine to phenylalanine, the CDR3 counts 14 amino acids. The retained sequence is limited to the CDR3, 42 bases, with the frame set at the first base. In the germline V gene (reference sequence), CDR1 corresponds to DFQATT and CDR2 to SNEGSKA. Cut back by 1 base and 2 bases, the V and J ends lie 10 bases apart. Worth noting for this clonotype: It lacks a known antigen. Base qualities are not at hand, and no much larger clone is one base apart.

The instrument was an Illumina NovaSeq 6000. TCRalpha and TCRbeta cDNA libraries were built by 5'RACE with constant-segment primers, adding sample barcodes and unique molecular identifiers. RNA was extracted from every sample with Trizol reagent. Libraries were amplified in two PCR steps, with a second sample barcode and Illumina TruSeq adapters added in the second step. Sequencing of libraries was performed on an Illumina NovaSeq with 2 x 150 bp paired-end reads. Concerning the study's data processing: The reads were demultiplexed and collapsed into UMI-guided consensus sequences using migec v1.2.7. Using mixcr v2.1.11, the UMI consensuses were aligned to TRA and TRB V and J templates and assembled into clonotypes. Expanded or contracted clonotypes were those called significant by both edgeR and NoisET, with noise models trained on biological replicates. edgeR calls used a false discovery rate-adjusted p below 0.01 and a log2 fold-change threshold of 1. PCA with hierarchical clustering of max-normalized trajectories of the 1000 most abundant clonotypes was used as exploratory dynamics analysis. Each responding clone was given a CD4 or CD8 phenotype based on the CD4+ and CD8+ repertoires, which had been sequenced separately. TCRdb trimmed the raw reads at Q25, called clones with MiXCR and kept productive beta chains. Every entry covers one CDR3 protein and lists the most common genes and DNA from its rows. The V and J calls reflect TCRdb's pipeline rather than the authors' work. Within this sample are around 470,000 distinct CDR3 sequences, with 15% to 20% of them counted one time only. The ten largest clones represent 8.4% of the sample.

The source of this sequence is an adult woman who had mild COVID-19 (a few samples of this study predate the infection). The sample titles of this study are shuffled in the database, so cell type and time point are left out; the donor was told from shared clones. Recombination connected TRBV20-1 to TRBJ2-3, with TRBD2 as a weak D call on 6 bases. Material: PBMCs or a T cell subset sorted from them (not recorded which). The CDR3 here reads CSARGADYTDTQYF. The DNA reads as follows: TGCAGTGCTAGAGGAGCGGACTACACAGATACGCAGTATTTT.